These 25 T cell receptor beta chains were sequenced from one sample in a study of T cells of healthy individuals. One entry per CDR3 protein results from TCRdb running MiXCR on the 5' RACE reads. The table includes nearly 100,000 distinct CDR3 sequences, 15% to 20% detected once. The receptors originated from a human donor in good health.

The chain uses TRBV4-2 and TRBJ2-3; possibly TRBD2 for D (5 bases). The V and J ends lost 0 bases and 5 bases respectively, with 15 bases between them. The CDR3 is 16 residues long. Germline V gives CDR1 LGHNA, CDR2 YNFKEQ. DNA for the CDR3: TGTGCCAGCAGCCAAGATATGGCGGGTGAGGTAGATACGCAGTATTTT. Its protein product is CASSQDMAGEVDTQYF.

This clonotype has more than one count but fewer than ten. The J gene is TRBJ1-1, the V gene TRBV27, with no clear D. Germline values: CDR1 MNHEY, CDR2 SMNVEV (reference sequence). The germline V and J ends were trimmed by 3 bases and 2 bases, with 7 bases remaining between them. This CDR3 region has 13 residues. CDR3 DNA sequence: TGTGCCAGCAGTTTTACACTCAACACTGAAGCTTTCTTT. Amino acid sequence: CASSFTLNTEAFF.

This clonotype has only a few counts. The rearrangement uses TRBV2 and TRBJ1-1, with 8 positions matching TRBD1. With V trimmed by 7 bases and J by 0 bases, 13 bases remained unmatched. The CDR3 is 17 amino acids. CDR1 is SNHLY, CDR2 FYNNEI, per germline. The CDR3 loop is CASKIQGGYPLNTEAFF. DNA for the CDR3: TGTGCCAGCAAGATACAGGGGGGATATCCTTTGAACACTGAAGCTTTCTTT.

The rearrangement joins TRBV4-1 to TRBJ1-2, with D tentatively TRBD1 (6 bases). The CDR3 covers 15 residues. V lost 4 bases and J lost 2, with 14 bases in between. Germline CDR1 reads MGHRA; CDR2 reads YSYEKL. CDR3 amino acids: CASSLGTSLNYGYTF. CDR3 nucleotide sequence: TGCGCCAGCAGCCTCGGGACATCCCTGAACTATGGCTACACCTTC.

This clonotype was recorded at least ten times. The rearrangement joins TRBV24-1 to TRBJ1-5, with TRBD1 matching over 7 bases. The CDR3 totals 14 residues. V dropped 3 bases and J dropped 7; count of bases not matched to a gene: 5. Germline CDR1 and CDR2: KGHDR and SFDVKD. The CDR3 protein is CATSDPGQTQPQHF. The DNA for the CDR3 is TGTGCCACCAGTGATCCGGGACAGACACAGCCCCAGCATTTT.

This clonotype turned up a few times. This CDR3 reads CASSPRGTFSSYEQYF. For the CDR3, the DNA is TGTGCCAGCAGCCCTCGCGGGACATTCAGCTCCTACGAGCAGTACTTC. The V and J genes are TRBV11-1 and TRBJ2-7, with D perhaps assigned TRBD1 or TRBD2 (6 bases each). From germline, CDR1 is SGHAT and CDR2 FQDESV (reference sequence). CDR3 length: 16 residues. Trimming pared 5 bases from V and 0 bases from J, leaving 17 bases between.

The chain recombines TRBV7-2 with TRBJ1-1; tentative D call: TRBD1 (5 bases). Germline CDR1 is SGHTA and CDR2 is FQGNSA. V was shortened by 5 bases and J by 1 base, with 11 bases between the two germline ends. This CDR3 region has 14 residues. CDR3 loop: CASSRQGSNTEAFF. The CDR3 bases are TGTGCCAGCAGCAGGCAGGGATCGAACACTGAAGCTTTCTTT. The whole variable domain, remainder taken from reference TRBV7-2 and TRBJ1-1, is GAGVSQSPSNKVTEKGKDVELRCDPISGHTALYWYRQSLGQGLEFLIYFQGNSAPDKSGLPSDRFSAERTGGSVSTLTIQRTQQEDSAVYLCASSRQGSNTEAFFGQGTRLTVV.

The rearrangement joins TRBV20-1 to TRBJ2-3; D perhaps matches TRBD2 (5 bases). Per germline, CDR1 DFQATT and CDR2 SNEGSKA (reference sequence). The length of the CDR3 is 15 residues. The ends were cut back, 6 bases at V and 1 base at J, with 17 bases in the middle. CDR3 sequence reads: CSAKDVGLGTDTQYF. CDR3 DNA: TGCAGTGCCAAAGACGTCGGACTCGGCACAGATACGCAGTATTTT.

This clonotype has a single count. This chain links TRBV7-8 with TRBJ2-6, with 7 nucleotides matching TRBD1. Germline CDR1 is SGHVS and CDR2 is FQNEAQ. This CDR3 contains 18 residues. The V segment lost 5 bases and the J segment 0 bases; nucleotides outside the gene matches: 10. The CDR3 DNA reads TGTGCCAGCAGCCGCAGGGACAGAGTCATCTCTGGGGCCAACGTCCTGACTTTC. Translated: CASSRRDRVISGANVLTF.

This clonotype occurred a few times. V usage is TRBV4-2 and J usage is TRBJ2-1; perhaps D is TRBD1 or TRBD2 (5 bases each). The CDR3 is 13 residues long. The germline gives CDR1 LGHNA, CDR2 YNFKEQ. Trimming removed 1 base from V and 15 bases from J, with 16 bases in between. The CDR3, as DNA: TGTGCCAGCAGCCAAGGAGGGCTCGGGACCTGGTTCTTC. Its protein is CASSQGGLGTWFF.

There are a few counts of this clonotype. CDR3 coding DNA: TGCAGTGCCCCGGACCTCCGCGAGGGCTACACCTTC. Translating gives CSAPDLREGYTF. The chain carries TRBV20-1 and TRBJ1-2; D remains unclear. The CDR3 runs to 12 residues. Looked up from germline, CDR1 is DFQATT and CDR2 is SNEGSKA (reference sequence). V lost 6 bases to trimming and J lost 8 bases, with 16 bases between them.

This clonotype was counted a few times. V is TRBV7-2 and J is TRBJ1-1; 7 bases align to TRBD1. This CDR3 region has 18 residues. V lost 5 bases to trimming and J lost 4 bases; unmatched junction nucleotides: 19. The germline gives CDR1 SGHTA, CDR2 FQGNSA. CDR3 DNA: TGTGCCAGCAGCACCCGCTTACGTACTTTTTCAGGGGGCACTGAAGCTTTCTTT. Protein sequence: CASSTRLRTFSGGTEAFF.

Only a few counts were recorded for this clonotype. The rearrangement joins TRBV12-5 to TRBJ2-1, with TRBD2 matching over 15 bases. With V trimmed by 3 bases and J by 8 bases, 2 bases remained unmatched. CDR3 length: 15 amino acids. Germline assignment: CDR1 LGHNT and CDR2 FRNRAP. The CDR3, as DNA: TGTGCTAGTGGTTTCGGGACTAGCGGGAGGCATGAGCAGTTCTTC. Its translation: CASGFGTSGRHEQFF.

The chain combines TRBV4-1 with TRBJ2-3; D perhaps matches TRBD2 (5 bases). Trimming left V 7 bases short and J 0 bases short, with 14 bases between. There are 15 residues in the CDR3. Per the germline V gene, CDR1 is MGHRA and CDR2 is YSYEKL. CDR3 in DNA: TGCGCCAGCAAAGATCAGCGGTTTAGCACAGATACGCAGTATTTT. Protein product: CASKDQRFSTDTQYF.

The chain recombines TRBV5-1 with TRBJ2-2; 7 positions agree with TRBD2. The germline CDR1 and CDR2 sequences are SGHRS and YFSETQ. This CDR3 is built from 14 residues. The trim removed 5 bases at V and 4 bases at J, leaving 5 bases unmatched. The CDR3 loop reads CASRPGGSTGELFF. The DNA of the CDR3 is TGCGCCAGCAGACCCGGCGGGAGCACCGGGGAGCTGTTTTTT. The full variable domain, in which reference TRBV5-1 and TRBJ2-2 provide the parts outside the CDR3, is KAGVTQTPRYLIKTRGQQVTLSCSPISGHRSVSWYQQTPGQGLQFLFEYFSETQRNKGNFPGRFSGRQFSNSRSEMNVSTLELGDSALYLCASRPGGSTGELFFGEGSRLTVL.

The V call is TRBV28, the J call TRBJ2-7, with 8 bases lining up with TRBD2. Germline CDR1 MDHEN, CDR2 SYDVKM. The CDR3 contains 16 residues. Trimming cost V 3 bases and J 2 bases; bases outside gene matches: 9. The CDR3 DNA reads TGTGCCAGCAGTTTTGGGTCTGCGGGAGGTGCCTACGAGCAGTACTTC. Translated: CASSFGSAGGAYEQYF.

The gene calls are TRBV20-1 and TRBJ2-2, with 8 bases identical to TRBD2. The CDR3 loop spans 15 amino acids. Germline trimming cut 5 bases from V and 5 bases from J; bases unmatched to any gene: 10. Germline V CDR1 and CDR2: DFQATT, SNEGSKA (reference sequence). CDR3 bases: TGCAGTGCTCGAAGGCGGGGGGCTTGGACCGGGGAGCTGTTTTTT. Encoded protein: CSARRRGAWTGELFF.

The J gene is TRBJ2-1, the V gene TRBV19, with 15 bases lining up with TRBD2. V shed 9 bases and J 9 bases; nucleotides not matched to a gene: 21. Germline assignment: CDR1 LNHDA and CDR2 SQIVND (reference sequence). This CDR3 has 19 residues. The DNA for the CDR3 is TGTGCCAGCTTTCAACCCAGGGGACTAGCGGGAGGTAGAAATGGTGAGCAGTTCTTC. It encodes CASFQPRGLAGGRNGEQFF. The full variable domain, with the rest looked up from reference TRBV19 and TRBJ2-1, is DGGITQSPKYLFRKEGQNVTLSCEQNLNHDAMYWYRQDPGQGLRLIYYSQIVNDFQKGDIAEGYSVSREKKESFPLTVTSAQKNPTAFYLCASFQPRGLAGGRNGEQFFGPGTRLTVL.

The V call is TRBV18, the J call TRBJ2-7; D is ambiguous. V shed 3 bases and J shed 6 bases, with 9 bases lying between them. The CDR3 sequence is 12 residues long. Germline CDR1 reads KGHSH; CDR2 reads LQKENI. CDR3 loop: CASSPSLGEQYF. The DNA of the CDR3 is TGTGCCAGCTCACCCTCGTTGGGCGAGCAGTACTTC.

The rearrangement links TRBV5-6 to TRBJ2-3; D is perhaps TRBD2 (6 bases). Per germline, CDR1 SGHDT and CDR2 YYEEEE. This CDR3 is 14 amino acids long. The germline V and J ends were trimmed by 2 bases and 4 bases, with 11 bases remaining between them. The CDR3 loop is CASSFTSISDTQYF. The CDR3 nucleotides are TGTGCCAGCAGCTTTACTAGCATTTCAGATACGCAGTATTTT.

The chain recombines TRBV11-2 with TRBJ2-3, with D perhaps being TRBD1 or TRBD2 (5 bases each). V lost 0 bases to trimming and J lost 4 bases, with 8 bases between them. Per germline, CDR1 SGHAT and CDR2 FQNNGV. The CDR3 is made up of 14 amino acids. This CDR3 is CASSLDGTSDTQYF. CDR3 nucleotide sequence: TGTGCCAGCAGCTTAGATGGGACCTCAGATACGCAGTATTTT.

The genes are TRBV19 and TRBJ1-5, with a tentative D call TRBD1 (5 bases). The CDR3 sequence is 15 residues long. Germline V gene sequence: CDR1 LNHDA, CDR2 SQIVND (reference sequence). Trimming took 3 bases from V and 0 from J, leaving 9 bases between them. This CDR3 reads CASSIGDYSNQPQHF. As DNA, the CDR3 is TGTGCCAGTAGTATCGGGGACTATAGCAATCAGCCCCAGCATTTT.

This clonotype was recorded a few times. CDR3 amino acids: CASSPSGVQETQYF. CDR3 nucleotides: TGTGCCAGCAGTCCTAGCGGGGTACAAGAGACCCAGTACTTC. J is TRBJ2-5 and V is TRBV28, with 9 bases that match TRBD2. V was pared by 5 bases and J by 2 bases, with 3 bases of the junction left unmatched. CDR1 is MDHEN and CDR2 is SYDVKM in the germline V gene. The CDR3 loop spans 14 amino acids.

As regards this clonotype: The junction differs from germline at one of its ends, possibly a read error. The V gene is TRBV11-2, the J gene TRBJ2-5; D is unclear. Germline-derived CDR1 and CDR2 are SGHAT and FQNNGV. This CDR3 contains 14 residues. Here the CDR3 DNA reads TGTACCAGCAGCTTAGATCTCCAGAAAGAGACCCAGTACTTC. Translating it yields CTSSLDLQKETQYF.

The rearrangement links TRBV19 to TRBJ2-7; a possible D gene is TRBD1 (5 bases). The CDR3 runs 14 residues. V was shortened by 3 bases and J by 5 bases, with 14 bases between the two germline ends. CDR1 and CDR2 (germline): LNHDA, SQIVND (reference sequence). The CDR3 sequence is CASSIGQFSDEQYF. The CDR3 nucleotides read TGTGCCAGTAGTATTGGACAATTTTCCGACGAGCAGTACTTC. The full variable domain, with the rest looked up from reference TRBV19 and TRBJ2-7, is DGGITQSPKYLFRKEGQNVTLSCEQNLNHDAMYWYRQDPGQGLRLIYYSQIVNDFQKGDIAEGYSVSREKKESFPLTVTSAQKNPTAFYLCASSIGQFSDEQYFGPGTRLTVT.